This TCR beta chain was observed in a study of blood T cells in healthy people across ages. This clonotype turned up a few times. Its matching antigen is unknown. The second PCR ran roughly 6 to 12 cycles with a sample-barcoded 5' primer and J-beta primers. The template-switch adaptor, which had 12 random nucleotides, put a tag on each cDNA molecule. TCRdb called the 5' RACE reads again in MiXCR, with one record for every CDR3 protein. This table has some 900,000 distinct CDR3 sequences, less than 35% appearing once. Researchers collected about 9.7 milliliters of peripheral blood from every single donor. The study's findings and limits: Compared with aged donors, long-lived donors showed fewer expanded clones, suggesting selection.

The clonotype comes from a woman older than 75 in good health. Sequenced material: blood.

This chain's CDR3 is CASSAGGFDTGELFF. The CDR3 nucleotides are TGTGCCAGCAGCGCAGGGGGCTTTGACACCGGGGAGCTGTTTTTT. The rearrangement uses TRBV9 and TRBJ2-2; 8 nucleotides match TRBD1. This CDR3 has 15 amino acids. Germline CDR1 reads SGDLS; CDR2 reads YYNGEE. V was clipped by 3 bases and J by 3 bases; unmatched bases: 4.